Each of the 13 T cell receptor beta chains below was sequenced from the same sample in a study of T cells in women clearing cervical HPV infection. The repertoire was sequenced with immunoSEQ multiplex PCR; TCRdb's copy has only in-frame clones and lacks some. This listing includes some 33,000 clones. Source material: blood buffy coat. These receptors all stem from a woman aged 18 to 75 with a cervical HPV16 infection that either progressed to CIN3+ or cleared (not recorded which).

A remark on this clone: One end of the junction does not line up with germline, which may come from a read error. The read halts 3 residues ahead of the CDR3 end, with the missing end drawn from the germline J gene. The chain recombines TRBV30 with TRBJ2-3, with 9 bases aligning to TRBD2. The germline gives CDR1 GTSNPN, CDR2 SVGIG (reference sequence). CDR3 length: 15 residues. The CDR3 is CAWSVHSGSTETQYF. The sequenced CDR3 bases are TGTGCCTGGAGTGTCCATAGCGGGAGCACAGAGACG. The whole variable domain, remainder taken from reference TRBV30 and TRBJ2-3, is SQTIHQWPATLVQPVGSPLSLECTVEGTSNPNLYWYRQAAGRGLQLLFYSVGIGQISSEVPQNLSASRPQDRQFILSSKKLLLSDSGFYLCAWSVHSGSTETQYFGPGTRLTVL.

The CDR3 here is CASSPPGTDTSSGANVLTF. CDR3 DNA, as far as it was read: TGTGCCAGCTCACCACCAGGTACAGACACCTCCTCTGGGGCCAACGTC. The gene calls are TRBV18 and TRBJ2-6; D remains ambiguous. The CDR3 end is not reached by the read, which stops 3 residues before it; the germline J gene fills it in. Looked up from germline, CDR1 is KGHSH and CDR2 is LQKENI. The CDR3 extends over 19 amino acids. Trimming took off 0 bases at V and 0 bases at J, with 15 bases between the two ends.

On this clone itself: The sequenced fragment ends 3 residues before the CDR3 boundary, so the rest is inferred from the germline J gene. The gene calls are TRBV7-2 and TRBJ1-1; D perhaps matches TRBD1 (5 bases). V dropped 6 bases and J dropped 6 bases, with 17 bases sitting between them. Germline CDR1 SGHTA, CDR2 FQGNSA. The CDR3 spans 14 residues. Incomplete CDR3 DNA: TGTGCCAGCAGACATGCTCGGGGGAGGGCTGAA. This sequence encodes CASRHARGRAE. In full, the CDR3 reads CASRHARGRAEAFF.

In the case of this clone: The read is 3 residues too short to cover the CDR3 end, so that end is filled in from the germline J gene. The genes are TRBV5-1 and TRBJ2-7, with D maybe TRBD1 (5 bases). The CDR3 extends over 13 amino acids. V was shortened by 0 bases and J by 1 base, with 5 bases between the two germline ends. The germline CDR1 and CDR2 sequences are SGHRS and YFSETQ. CDR3 region: CASSLGQSYEQYF. The part of the CDR3 DNA that was read is TGCGCCAGCAGCTTGGGACAGTCCTACGAG.

On this clone: The missing CDR3 end, 3 residues past where the read stops, is filled in from the germline J gene. V and J are TRBV9 and TRBJ2-1, with D unresolved. This CDR3 is built from 16 residues. The V gene's germline CDR1 is SGDLS and CDR2 YYNGEE. The V gene lost 0 bases and the J gene lost 1 base, with 11 bases spanning the gap. CDR3 loop: CASSVGSDPSYNEQFF. Partial CDR3 DNA: TGTGCCAGCAGCGTAGGCAGCGATCCGTCCTACAATGAG. Filled out from reference TRBV9 and TRBJ2-1, the complete variable domain reads DSGVTQTPKHLITATGQRVTLRCSPRSGDLSVYWYQQSLDQGLQFLIQYYNGEERAKGNILERFSAQQFPDLHSELNLSSLELGDSALYFCASSVGSDPSYNEQFFGPGTRLTVL.

In the case of this clone: The read is 3 residues too short to cover the CDR3 end, so that end is filled in from the germline J gene. The chain links TRBV9 to TRBJ2-7; TRBD1 agrees at 7 bases. The CDR3 runs to 15 residues. J was trimmed by 0 bases and V by 4 bases; bases with no gene match: 7. The germline CDR1 and CDR2 sequences are SGDLS and YYNGEE. The CDR3 DNA, read in part, is TGTGCCAGCAGCCCCACTGAGGGGGCCTCCTACGAG. This encodes CASSPTEGASYE. The complete CDR3 protein is CASSPTEGASYEQYF.

Of note for this clone: The read terminates 3 residues ahead of where the CDR3 ends, so the germline J gene completes it. The chain has TRBV10-3 and TRBJ2-7; 12 positions agree with TRBD1. CDR3 length equals 18 residues. V lost 6 bases and J lost 1; bases outside the gene matches: 13. Germline V CDR1 and CDR2: ENHRY, SYGVKD. This chain's CDR3 is CAISHGTGGMVASYEQYF. CDR3 DNA, as far as it was read: TGTGCCATCAGCCACGGGACAGGGGGCATGGTAGCGTCCTACGAG.

A remark on this clone: The CDR3 is cut off 3 residues early in the read; its end comes from the germline J gene. The V gene is TRBV19, the J gene TRBJ2-2; 10 bases are shared with TRBD1. This CDR3 comprises 14 residues. Germline-derived CDR1 and CDR2 are LNHDA and SQIVND (reference sequence). CDR3: CASSTGQGPEKLFF. CDR3 DNA (partial): TGTGCCAGTAGTACGGGACAGGGGCCCGAAAAG.

Its frequency marks this clone as medium-sized. The read terminates 3 residues before the CDR3 end, so the remaining end is supplied by the germline J gene. The rearrangement links TRBV18 to TRBJ2-2, with D possibly matching TRBD1 (5 bases). Germline lookup yields CDR1 KGHSH and CDR2 LQKENI. This CDR3 is 15 amino acids long. V was clipped by 3 bases and J by 0 bases, with 8 bases between them. The CDR3 DNA, read in part, is TGTGCCAGCTCACCGGGCAGGGCGAACACCGGGGAG. Protein product: CASSPGRANTGE. The whole CDR3 protein is CASSPGRANTGELFF.

The CDR3 is CASSPGLGSSYNEQFF. The CDR3 DNA, read in part, is TGTGCCAGCAGTCCTGGACTTGGAAGCTCCTACAATGAG. The chain recombines TRBV6-2 or TRBV6-3 with TRBJ2-1; D may be TRBD2 (5 bases). The read ends 3 residues shy of where the CDR3 ends; the end is completed using the germline J gene. The germline gives CDR1 MNHEY, CDR2 SVGEGT. V dropped 5 bases and J dropped 0 bases, with 14 bases sitting between them. CDR3 length equals 16 residues.

With regard to this clone: The read ends 3 residues shy of where the CDR3 ends; the end is completed using the germline J gene. The chain couples TRBV10-3 to TRBJ2-1; 11 bases fit TRBD2. The ends lost 4 bases at V and 9 bases at J; junction bases unmatched: 8. Germline V gene data show CDR1 as ENHRY and CDR2 as SYGVKD. CDR3 size: 15 residues. CDR3 bases read: TGTGCCATCAGTGGTACTAGCGGGGGAGGGGGTGAG. It encodes CAISGTSGGGGE. The full CDR3 reads CAISGTSGGGGEQFF.

Comment on this clone: Read coverage stops 3 residues before the CDR3 terminus; the germline J gene supplies the remainder. The chain has TRBV2 and TRBJ2-3; 10 positions match TRBD2. J was trimmed by 2 bases and V by 5 bases; bases with no gene match: 7. Germline-derived CDR1 and CDR2 are SNHLY and FYNNEI. This CDR3 region has 16 residues. The CDR3 protein is CASSYSGGIPTDTQYF. The CDR3 bases that were read are TGTGCCAGCAGTTATAGCGGGGGGATACCCACAGATACG.

A note on this clone: Sequencing ends 3 residues short of the CDR3 end; the germline J gene provides the rest. The chain recombines TRBV9 with TRBJ2-3, with D possibly called TRBD1 or TRBD2 (6 bases each). The CDR3 loop spans 16 amino acids. The V end lost 0 bases, the J end lost 8 bases, and 19 bases lay between the germline ends. Germline V CDR1 and CDR2: SGDLS, YYNGEE. The sequenced CDR3 bases are TGTGCCAGCAGCGTAGAGGGGGATGGAGGGTTTGGTACG. Its protein is CASSVEGDGGFGT. In full, the CDR3 reads CASSVEGDGGFGTQYF.